The entry below describes one T cell receptor beta chain. Given a much more abundant clone one base away, this may be a read error. Regarding time point: patch test 3, about 24 weeks after DPC sensitization. This sample's treatment: therapeutic diphenylcyclopropenone sensitization with weekly scalp DPC. Germline-derived CDR1 and CDR2 are MNHEY and SVGEGT. There are 15 residues in the CDR3. V dropped 2 bases and J dropped 0 bases, with 10 bases sitting between them. The data are from a study of human T cells and chemical hapten exposure. At the level of the study: Alopecia areata, totalis and universalis patients, mostly female, were included.

TCRdb re-called the RACE reads with MiXCR, one entry per CDR3 protein. The sample consists of over 100,000 distinct CDR3 sequences, approximately 11% of them appearing once. The sequence was obtained from a woman in her forties or fifties with alopecia areata. Some clones in this sample may be carry-over from other donors' samples. The chain couples TRBV6-2 or TRBV6-3 to TRBJ1-1, with a possible D match to TRBD1 (6 bases). The sequencing here drew on whole blood, taken in connection with sensitization to the hapten diphenylcyclopropenone (DPC). CDR3 loop: CASSYAGDLNTEAFF. The CDR3 region has the DNA TGTGCCAGCAGTTACGCAGGGGACCTGAACACTGAAGCTTTCTTT.